Listed here are 30 T cell receptor beta chains from one sample, sequenced in a study of shared clonotypes between healthy human individuals. This table comes from immunoSEQ multiplex PCR, and its TCRdb copy is limited to in-frame clones, with some not included. There are around 690,000 clones in the sample; 90% occur only once, and 34% lies in the top ten. Sequenced: memory CD8+ T cells from PBMCs. Subset here: CD45RO+ cells pooled with CCR7-negative TemRA cells. Every receptor here comes from a man aged 18 to 30 in good health. Some clones in this sample may be carry-over from other donors' samples.

The chain is built from TRBV29-1 and TRBJ1-3; D might be TRBD1 (5 bases). V was cut by 4 bases and J by 0 bases, with 13 bases left in between. Germline CDR1 is SQVTM and CDR2 is ANQGSEA. This CDR3 region has 15 residues. The chain's CDR3 is CSVGAGAGSGNTIYF. As DNA, the CDR3 is TGCAGCGTTGGGGCCGGGGCTGGCTCTGGAAACACCATATATTTT. Combining the CDR3 with reference TRBV29-1 and TRBJ1-3 gives the whole variable domain SAVISQKPSRDICQRGTSLTIQCQVDSQVTMMFWYRQQPGQSLTLIATANQGSEATYESGFVIDKFPISRPNLTFSTLTVSNMSPEDSSIYLCSVGAGAGSGNTIYFGEGSWLTVV.

The chain carries TRBV5-1 and TRBJ2-7; 8 bases line up with TRBD1. The CDR3 runs to 15 residues. The germline CDR1 and CDR2 sequences are SGHRS and YFSETQ. The J segment lost 4 bases and the V segment lost 3 bases, leaving 9 bases of the junction unmatched. CDR3 nucleotide sequence: TGCGCCAGCAGCTGGATGACAGGGGATCGGTACGAGCAGTACTTC. This encodes CASSWMTGDRYEQYF.

The chain combines TRBV7-9 with TRBJ2-2; D is ambiguous. CDR1 SEHNR and CDR2 FQNEAQ come from the germline V gene (reference sequence). Trimming cost V 8 bases and J 0 bases, with 13 bases left between them. CDR3 length: 15 amino acids. This CDR3 is CASYPRPANTGELFF. In DNA, the CDR3 is TGTGCCAGCTATCCCCGACCTGCGAACACCGGGGAGCTGTTTTTT. Full variable domain (missing parts from reference TRBV7-9 and TRBJ2-2): DTGVSQNPRHKITKRGQNVTFRCDPISEHNRLYWYRQTLGQGPEFLTYFQNEAQLEKSRLLSDRFSAERPKGSFSTLEIQRTEQGDSAMYLCASYPRPANTGELFFGEGSRLTVL.

The chain couples TRBV4-3 to TRBJ1-1; D not certain. Trimming pared 1 base from V and 6 bases from J, leaving 15 bases between. CDR1 and CDR2 (germline): LGHNA, YSLEER. This CDR3 spans 15 amino acids. The DNA of the CDR3 is TGCGCCAGCAGCCAAGCGAGAGCAGGTACCTCTGAAGCTTTCTTT. Translation gives CASSQARAGTSEAFF.

This chain joins TRBV6-6 and TRBJ2-1; D gene uncertain. Germline lookup yields CDR1 MNHNY and CDR2 SVGAGI (reference sequence). The CDR3 consists of 15 residues. Trimming left V 6 bases short and J 4 bases short, with 16 bases between. In DNA form, the CDR3 reads TGTGCCAGCAGGGTCGAGAGAGGATCGTACAATGAGCAGTTCTTC. This encodes CASRVERGSYNEQFF.

The chain couples TRBV9 to TRBJ2-5; D is perhaps TRBD1 or TRBD2 (5 bases each). Trimming took 0 bases from V and 2 from J, leaving 8 bases between them. The CDR3 loop spans 14 amino acids. Germline assignment: CDR1 SGDLS and CDR2 YYNGEE. The CDR3: CASSVEGRQETQYF. The CDR3 nucleotides read TGTGCCAGCAGCGTAGAGGGACGGCAAGAGACCCAGTACTTC.

This clone has a single count. The V and J genes are TRBV28 and TRBJ1-5, with 7 bases identical to TRBD1. The trim removed 7 bases at V and 7 bases at J, leaving 7 bases unmatched. Germline V gene lookup returns CDR1 MDHEN and CDR2 SYDVKM. This CDR3 has 13 residues. The DNA of the CDR3 is TGTGCCAGCAATCGAGACAGGGACCAGCCCCAGCATTTT. Its translation is CASNRDRDQPQHF. Combining the CDR3 with reference TRBV28 and TRBJ1-5 gives the whole variable domain DVKVTQSSRYLVKRTGEKVFLECVQDMDHENMFWYRQDPGLGLRLIYFSYDVKMKEKGDIPEGYSVSREKKERFSLILESASTNQTSMYLCASNRDRDQPQHFGDGTRLSIL.

The rearrangement links TRBV13 to TRBJ2-5; D might be TRBD2 (5 bases). CDR1 PRHDT and CDR2 FYEKMQ come from the germline V gene (reference sequence). The CDR3 runs to 14 residues. The ends were cut back, 3 bases at V and 7 bases at J, with 15 bases in the middle. This CDR3 reads CASSFNPLEGTQYF. In nucleotides, the CDR3 is TGTGCCAGCAGCTTTAATCCACTAGAGGGGACCCAGTACTTC.

V gene TRBV5-1 combines with J gene TRBJ2-7; 8 bases align to TRBD1. The CDR3 contains 15 residues. V was pared by 2 bases and J by 4 bases, with 8 bases of the junction left unmatched. Germline CDR1 and CDR2: SGHRS and YFSETQ. The CDR3 region is CASSFDAGTGYEQYF. The CDR3 coding sequence is TGCGCCAGCAGCTTTGACGCAGGGACAGGATACGAGCAGTACTTC.

This chain links TRBV15 with TRBJ2-2; perhaps TRBD2 as D (7 bases). The CDR3 covers 16 residues. Looked up from germline, CDR1 is LNHNV and CDR2 is YYDKDF (reference sequence). V gave up 1 base and J gave up 2 bases, with 11 bases separating them. CDR3 in amino acids: CATSRGGGHNTGELFF. The DNA for the CDR3 is TGTGCCACCAGCAGAGGGGGGGGCCACAACACCGGGGAGCTGTTTTTT.

A remark on this clone: Other DNA sequences of this sample code for an identical CDR3. The V gene is TRBV28, the J gene TRBJ2-7; D gene uncertain. In germline, CDR1 is MDHEN, CDR2 SYDVKM. The V gene lost 1 base and the J gene lost 7 bases, with 5 bases spanning the gap. The CDR3 runs to 11 residues. The CDR3 DNA reads TGTGCCAGCAGTTTATTGGGAGAGCAGTACTTC. Its translation: CASSLLGEQYF.

V and J are TRBV2 and TRBJ2-2; 10 nucleotides line up with TRBD2. V shed 8 bases, J shed 7 bases, and the junction held 16 bases outside the gene matches. The CDR3 consists of 17 residues. Germline V lookup: CDR1 SNHLY, CDR2 FYNNEI. For the CDR3, the DNA is TGTGCCAGCGAAAACCCGGGACTAGCGTATACCGGCGGGGAGCTGTTTTTT. As protein: CASENPGLAYTGGELFF.

The V gene is TRBV27, the J gene TRBJ1-5; 7 positions match TRBD1. Trimming at V came to 5 bases and at J to 7 bases, leaving 11 bases not matched to a gene. Germline values: CDR1 MNHEY, CDR2 SMNVEV (reference sequence). The CDR3 extends over 15 amino acids. The CDR3 DNA follows: TGTGCCAGCAGTCCAAACCCGACAGGGAACCAGCCCCAGCATTTT. Residues: CASSPNPTGNQPQHF.

About this clone itself: This CDR3 is also generated by other DNA sequences in the sample. This sequence joins TRBV9 and TRBJ2-1; no clear D. The germline V and J ends were trimmed by 2 bases and 4 bases, with 4 bases remaining between them. Looked up from germline, CDR1 is SGDLS and CDR2 is YYNGEE. The CDR3 extends over 12 amino acids. CDR3 nucleotides: TGTGCCAGCAGCGTGGGGTACAATGAGCAGTTCTTC. Its translation is CASSVGYNEQFF.

This chain joins TRBV27 and TRBJ2-7; D is perhaps TRBD1 or TRBD2 (6 bases each). V lost 2 bases to trimming and J lost 6 bases, with 14 bases between them. The CDR3 length is 14 residues. Germline values: CDR1 MNHEY, CDR2 SMNVEV (reference sequence). CDR3 nucleotide sequence: TGTGCCAGCAGTTTACCAGGGGAGGCCACCGAGCAGTACTTC. Its protein is CASSLPGEATEQYF.

The chain carries TRBV7-3 and TRBJ2-5; 12 bases fit TRBD2. The CDR3 sequence is 17 residues long. V shed 5 bases, J shed 5 bases, and the junction held 12 bases outside the gene matches. Per germline, CDR1 SGHTA and CDR2 FQGTGA. CDR3 in amino acids: CASSPYIGTSGFETQYF. The CDR3, as DNA: TGTGCCAGCAGCCCCTACATTGGGACTAGCGGGTTCGAGACCCAGTACTTC.

The gene calls are TRBV12-5 and TRBJ1-4; possible D gene TRBD1, 6 bases. The CDR3 loop spans 16 amino acids. With 0 bases removed from V and 6 bases from J, the gap between germline ends came to 14 bases. Germline assignment: CDR1 LGHNT and CDR2 FRNRAP. This chain's CDR3 is CASGLVERQVDEKLFF. CDR3 nucleotide sequence: TGTGCTAGTGGTTTGGTAGAGAGACAGGTAGATGAAAAACTGTTTTTT.

V usage is TRBV15 and J usage is TRBJ1-4, with D perhaps matching TRBD1 (6 bases). Per the germline V gene, CDR1 is LNHNV and CDR2 is YYDKDF (reference sequence). CDR3 length: 15 amino acids. With 5 bases removed from V and 8 bases from J, the gap between germline ends came to 18 bases. CDR3 loop: CATSPEGVESEKLFF. For the CDR3, the DNA is TGTGCCACCAGCCCAGAGGGGGTAGAAAGCGAAAAACTGTTTTTT.

The rearrangement uses TRBV13 and TRBJ1-3; 7 bases match TRBD1. This CDR3 has 17 amino acids. V dropped 0 bases and J dropped 3; count of bases not matched to a gene: 8. CDR1 PRHDT and CDR2 FYEKMQ come from the germline V gene (reference sequence). The CDR3 protein is CASSLGLETGFGNTIYF. CDR3 nucleotide sequence: TGTGCCAGCAGCTTAGGCCTTGAGACAGGGTTTGGAAACACCATATATTTT. The full variable domain, completed using reference TRBV13 and TRBJ1-3, is AAGVIQSPRHLIKEKRETATLKCYPIPRHDTVYWYQQGPGQDPQFLISFYEKMQSDKGSIPDRFSAQQFSDYHSELNMSSLELGDSALYFCASSLGLETGFGNTIYFGEGSWLTVV.

The chain combines TRBV28 with TRBJ1-2, with D possibly TRBD1 on 6 matching bases. This CDR3 region has 13 residues. The ends were cut back, 6 bases at V and 8 bases at J, with 16 bases in the middle. Germline assignment: CDR1 MDHEN and CDR2 SYDVKM. CDR3 sequence reads: CASSYMRGTGYTF. The CDR3 DNA follows: TGTGCCAGCAGCTATATGAGGGGGACGGGCTACACCTTC.

V usage is TRBV19 and J usage is TRBJ2-7; possibly TRBD1 for D (6 bases). Germline loops: CDR1 LNHDA, CDR2 SQIVND (reference sequence). This CDR3 has 11 amino acids. The V end lost 8 bases, the J end lost 4 bases, and 9 bases lay between the germline ends. CDR3 residues: CASADSYEQYF. The CDR3 DNA follows: TGTGCCAGTGCGGACAGTTACGAGCAGTACTTC.

The V call is TRBV6-1, the J call TRBJ2-3; D is unclear. With 2 bases removed from V and 6 bases from J, the gap between germline ends came to 15 bases. This CDR3 is 15 amino acids long. Looked up from germline, CDR1 is MNHNS and CDR2 is SASEGT. Here the CDR3 reads CASSETPGLSDTQYF. In DNA form, the CDR3 reads TGTGCCAGCAGTGAAACCCCGGGCCTCTCGGATACGCAGTATTTT.

The chain links TRBV27 to TRBJ2-1, with D tentatively TRBD1 or TRBD2 (5 bases each). V lost 5 bases to trimming and J lost 5 bases, with 25 bases between them. This CDR3 is 18 amino acids long. The germline V gene encodes CDR1 MNHEY and CDR2 SMNVEV (reference sequence). CDR3 in DNA: TGTGCCAGCAGTACAATATGGGGCTTGGGGGAGTGGAACAATGAGCAGTTCTTC. As protein: CASSTIWGLGEWNNEQFF.

The chain is built from TRBV7-9 and TRBJ2-6; the D gene is possibly TRBD2 (6 bases). Germline V gene data show CDR1 as SEHNR and CDR2 as FQNEAQ (reference sequence). Trimming removed 3 bases from V and 8 bases from J, with 14 bases in between. The length of the CDR3 is 15 residues. Here the CDR3 reads CASSFSSGGTNVLTF. CDR3 bases: TGTGCCAGCAGCTTTAGTAGCGGCGGGACCAACGTCCTGACTTTC.

The chain carries TRBV6-5 and TRBJ2-7, with TRBD1 as a possible D gene (6 bases). V was cut by 0 bases and J by 0 bases, with 12 bases left in between. The CDR3 length is 16 residues. Germline loops: CDR1 MNHEY, CDR2 SVGAGI. The CDR3 sequence: CASSYSQGFTSYEQYF. CDR3 nucleotide sequence: TGTGCCAGCAGTTACTCACAGGGTTTTACCTCCTACGAGCAGTACTTC.

This clone appeared once. The chain uses TRBV7-6 and TRBJ1-5; D is possibly TRBD1 (6 bases). Germline CDR1 and CDR2: SGHVS and FNYEAQ. The length of the CDR3 is 16 residues. The V end lost 5 bases, the J end lost 5 bases, and 19 bases lay between the germline ends. CDR3 loop: CASSRTATRGDQPQHF. CDR3 bases: TGTGCCAGCAGCCGCACGGCGACAAGGGGGGATCAGCCCCAGCATTTT.

The chain couples TRBV27 to TRBJ2-7; D perhaps matches TRBD1 (6 bases). Looked up from germline, CDR1 is MNHEY and CDR2 is SMNVEV (reference sequence). The CDR3 has 17 amino acids. V dropped 5 bases and J dropped 7 bases, with 27 bases sitting between them. The CDR3 here is CASSPLLRDTFPFEQYF. The CDR3 coding sequence is TGTGCCAGCAGTCCACTCCTCCGGGACACCTTTCCCTTTGAGCAGTACTTC.

This chain links TRBV5-1 with TRBJ2-1; D may match TRBD1 or TRBD2 (6 bases each). The CDR3 spans 13 residues. Germline CDR1 SGHRS, CDR2 YFSETQ. Trimming took off 4 bases at V and 7 bases at J, with 12 bases between the two ends. CDR3 DNA sequence: TGCGCCAGCAGCCCGGGGGCGATGAATGAGCAGTTCTTC. It is translated as CASSPGAMNEQFF.

The V gene is TRBV7-8, the J gene TRBJ1-2, with 8 bases aligning to TRBD1. This CDR3 is 15 amino acids long. The trim removed 4 bases at V and 7 bases at J, leaving 11 bases unmatched. In germline, CDR1 is SGHVS, CDR2 FQNEAQ. The CDR3, as DNA: TGTGCCAGCAGCTCCATTGGACAGGGAATCGGTGGCTACACCTTC. Its protein is CASSSIGQGIGGYTF.

The V and J genes are TRBV19 and TRBJ2-1; D is unresolved. The CDR3 consists of 11 residues. The V and J ends lost 7 bases and 7 bases respectively, with 8 bases between them. The germline V gene has CDR1 LNHDA and CDR2 SQIVND (reference sequence). CDR3 nucleotides: TGTGCCAGTACAGGAGCGAATGAGCAGTTCTTC. Translated, it gives CASTGANEQFF. The whole variable domain, filled in from reference TRBV19 and TRBJ2-1, reads DGGITQSPKYLFRKEGQNVTLSCEQNLNHDAMYWYRQDPGQGLRLIYYSQIVNDFQKGDIAEGYSVSREKKESFPLTVTSAQKNPTAFYLCASTGANEQFFGPGTRLTVL.